This passage covers 28 T cell receptor beta chains from one sample sequenced in a study of T cells in Graves' hyperthyroidism and ophthalmopathy. Researchers took RNA transcripts and amplified the TCR beta CDR3 regions from them. HTBI primers drove first-round RT-PCR of the TCR CDR3. TCRdb recomputed calls from the multiplex PCR reads with MiXCR, one row per CDR3 protein. Here the sample spans approximately 430,000 distinct CDR3 sequences, 15% to 17% being singletons. The sequenced sample was blood. These receptor sequences come from a woman aged 18-30 years with Graves' hyperthyroidism.

This clonotype has a count of ten or more. The V gene is TRBV20-1, the J gene TRBJ1-4; D is unresolved. The ends were cut back, 1 base at V and 8 bases at J, with 17 bases in the middle. CDR3 length: 15 amino acids. Germline V gene data show CDR1 as DFQATT and CDR2 as SNEGSKA (reference sequence). This CDR3 is CSARASSGVGEKLFF. CDR3 bases: TGCAGTGCTAGAGCATCCTCCGGGGTTGGGGAAAAACTGTTTTTT.

This clonotype was counted a few times. The chain uses TRBV20-1 and TRBJ2-5; D not resolved. Trimming stripped 6 bases from V and 5 bases from J, with 19 bases between. The CDR3 is 14 amino acids. Germline CDR1 and CDR2: DFQATT and SNEGSKA (reference sequence). DNA for the CDR3: TGCAGTGCCCCGCGGCAGGCAGTACGGGAGACCCAGTACTTC. Translating gives CSAPRQAVRETQYF.

This clonotype was seen at least ten times. CDR3 residues: CASSLEFSGSTDTQYF. DNA for the CDR3: TGTGCCAGCAGCTTAGAATTCAGCGGGAGCACAGATACGCAGTATTTT. V and J are TRBV13 and TRBJ2-3; a possible D gene is TRBD2 (6 bases). The CDR3 consists of 16 residues. The germline CDR1 and CDR2 sequences are PRHDT and FYEKMQ (reference sequence). V lost 1 base to trimming and J lost 0 bases, with 11 bases between them.

This clonotype has ten or more counts. The chain combines TRBV7-9 with TRBJ2-7; 8 bases agree with TRBD1. V shed 5 bases and J 1 base; nucleotides not matched to a gene: 4. The CDR3 spans 14 residues. Germline V gene sequence: CDR1 SEHNR, CDR2 FQNEAQ (reference sequence). CDR3 residues: CASSRRDRSYEQYF. The CDR3 region has the DNA TGTGCCAGCAGCCGCCGGGACAGGTCCTACGAGCAGTACTTC.

This clonotype was detected many times. The V gene is TRBV20-1, the J gene TRBJ1-5; D is undetermined. The CDR3 sequence is 14 residues long. Germline V gene sequence: CDR1 DFQATT, CDR2 SNEGSKA (reference sequence). V dropped 6 bases and J dropped 4 bases, with 16 bases sitting between them. CDR3 region: CSAISSGSNQPQHF. CDR3 nucleotides: TGCAGTGCGATCTCGTCAGGATCGAATCAGCCCCAGCATTTT.

The V and J genes are TRBV24-1 and TRBJ1-5; D is ambiguous. CDR1 is KGHDR and CDR2 is SFDVKD in the germline V gene. V lost 1 base, J lost 4 bases, and 4 bases lay in between. The CDR3 runs 13 residues. CDR3 region: CATSDLDNQPQHF. The DNA for the CDR3 is TGTGCCACCAGTGATTTAGATAATCAGCCCCAGCATTTT.

J is TRBJ2-5 and V is TRBV6-9; no clear D. V lost 4 bases, J lost 5 bases, and 11 bases lay in between. Germline V gene lookup returns CDR1 MNHGY and CDR2 SVAAGI. CDR3 length equals 13 residues. The CDR3 here is CASSSAIRETQYF. The DNA of the CDR3 is TGTGCCAGCAGTTCCGCAATTAGGGAGACCCAGTACTTC.

This clonotype came up many times. The rearrangement uses TRBV6-1 and TRBJ2-7; tentative D call: TRBD1 (5 bases). This CDR3 contains 16 residues. Trimming shortened V by 6 bases and J by 4 bases, and 22 bases separated the two germline ends. Germline CDR1 reads MNHNS; CDR2 reads SASEGT. CDR3 nucleotides: TGTGCCAGCAGCCCCAGACAGATCCTGATACCGTACGAGCAGTACTTC. It yields the protein CASSPRQILIPYEQYF.

This clonotype was recorded at least ten times. The CDR3 DNA follows: TGTGCCAGCAGTGAAGCCTTGGGACAGGGGGCGGCTGGCTACACCTTC. It translates to CASSEALGQGAAGYTF. This chain connects TRBV6-1 to TRBJ1-2, with TRBD1 matching over 12 bases. This CDR3 contains 16 residues. Germline V lookup: CDR1 MNHNS, CDR2 SASEGT. Trimming removed 0 bases from V and 7 bases from J; junction bases left unmatched: 6.

This clonotype has only a few counts. The chain uses TRBV3-1 and TRBJ2-3; D assignment may be TRBD1 or TRBD2 (6 bases each). Germline CDR1 is LGHDT and CDR2 is YNNKEL (reference sequence). The CDR3 length is 14 residues. Trimming stripped 1 base from V and 5 bases from J, with 10 bases between. This CDR3 is CASSQGGAGDTQYF. The CDR3, as DNA: TGTGCCAGCAGCCAAGGGGGGGCCGGAGATACGCAGTATTTT.

The gene calls are TRBV12-3 or TRBV12-4 and TRBJ2-7, with D possibly being TRBD1 (6 bases). Trimming took 6 bases from V and 2 from J, leaving 20 bases between them. The CDR3 is 16 residues long. DNA of the CDR3: TGTGCCAGCAGGCCTGCTCGGGACAAGGGAACCTACGAGCAGTACTTC. Amino acids: CASRPARDKGTYEQYF.

Remarks on this clonotype: It may be a read error: a sequence one base away is much more abundant. V is TRBV13 and J is TRBJ2-3; 8 positions agree with TRBD2. Per germline, CDR1 PRHDT and CDR2 FYEKMQ (reference sequence). The V gene end was trimmed by 5 bases and the J gene end by 1 base; junction bases not matched to a gene: 5. The CDR3 totals 15 residues. In DNA, the CDR3 is TGTGCCAGCAGCCTACCGACTAGCGGCACAGATACGCAGTATTTT. Protein: CASSLPTSGTDTQYF.

The CDR3 bases are TGTGCCAGCAGCCCCGATAAACAGGGGGGCAATCAGCCCCAGCATTTT. Its translation: CASSPDKQGGNQPQHF. The genes are TRBV11-2 and TRBJ1-5; 8 nucleotides line up with TRBD1. This CDR3 has 16 residues. In germline, CDR1 is SGHAT, CDR2 FQNNGV. J lost 2 bases, V lost 5 bases, and 8 bases had no gene match. The full variable domain, in which reference TRBV11-2 and TRBJ1-5 provide the parts outside the CDR3, is EAGVAQSPRYKIIEKRQSVAFWCNPISGHATLYWYQQILGQGPKLLIQFQNNGVVDDSQLPKDRFSAERLKGVDSTLKIQPAKLEDSAVYLCASSPDKQGGNQPQHFGDGTRLSIL.

The chain recombines TRBV7-3 with TRBJ2-2; maybe TRBD1 (5 bases). Between the trimmed V and J ends, which lost 2 bases and 2 bases, there was a span of 12 bases. Germline-derived CDR1 and CDR2 are SGHTA and FQGTGA. The CDR3 spans 16 residues. CDR3 in amino acids: CASSLVVGVNTGELFF. The CDR3 coding sequence is TGTGCCAGCAGCTTAGTCGTAGGGGTCAACACCGGGGAGCTGTTTTTT.

The CDR3 region is CASSYTQGGSYEQYF. The CDR3 DNA reads TGTGCCAGCAGTTACACGCAGGGAGGCTCCTACGAGCAGTACTTC. The chain joins TRBV6-5 to TRBJ2-7; D might be TRBD2 (6 bases). Germline CDR1 MNHEY, CDR2 SVGAGI. This CDR3 spans 15 amino acids. V dropped 2 bases and J dropped 0 bases, with 11 bases sitting between them.

The table lists this clonotype with many counts. The chain combines TRBV7-3 with TRBJ2-3; D not certain. Trimming took 0 bases from V and 3 from J, leaving 13 bases between them. Germline V gene sequence: CDR1 SGHTA, CDR2 FQGTGA. The CDR3 has 16 residues. The CDR3 nucleotides read TGTGCCAGCAGCTTAACGCCCAATATCGTAACAGATACGCAGTATTTT. Translating gives CASSLTPNIVTDTQYF.

This clonotype came up many times. The V call is TRBV5-1, the J call TRBJ2-3; TRBD2 might be the D (6 bases). Germline CDR1 and CDR2: SGHRS and YFSETQ. This CDR3 region has 14 residues. The V end lost 3 bases, the J end lost 3 bases, and 11 bases lay between the germline ends. The CDR3 region is CASSSAGRTDTQYF. CDR3 sequence (DNA): TGCGCCAGCAGCTCCGCGGGAAGGACAGATACGCAGTATTTT.

The chain employs TRBV4-2 and TRBJ2-1; D is possibly TRBD2 (7 bases). The CDR3 runs 15 residues. The germline V gene encodes CDR1 LGHNA and CDR2 YNFKEQ. The V gene lost 4 bases and the J gene lost 4 bases, with 14 bases spanning the gap. The CDR3 loop reads CASSRAGAVYNEQFF. The DNA of the CDR3 is TGTGCCAGCAGCCGGGCGGGGGCCGTATACAATGAGCAGTTCTTC.

This clonotype came up many times. The gene calls are TRBV20-1 and TRBJ1-2; 7 positions agree with TRBD1. The trim removed 5 bases at V and 7 bases at J, leaving 10 bases unmatched. This CDR3 region has 13 residues. The germline V gene encodes CDR1 DFQATT and CDR2 SNEGSKA (reference sequence). CDR3 DNA sequence: TGCAGTGCTGTCTACAGGGGCGGAGCTGGCTACACCTTC. This gives the protein CSAVYRGGAGYTF.

This clonotype was seen at least ten times. J is TRBJ2-7 and V is TRBV12-3 or TRBV12-4; D remains unclear. Trimming took 5 bases from V and 0 from J, leaving 8 bases between them. The CDR3 has 13 amino acids. CDR3 nucleotide sequence: TGTGCCAGCAGTCGGGTTTTCTCCTACGAGCAGTACTTC. It translates to CASSRVFSYEQYF.

This clonotype has a count of ten or more. The rearrangement joins TRBV19 to TRBJ2-2; TRBD1 matches at 8 bases. The germline gives CDR1 LNHDA, CDR2 SQIVND (reference sequence). This CDR3 region has 15 residues. V lost 6 bases to trimming and J lost 6 bases; unmatched junction nucleotides: 9. The CDR3 protein is CASREDRADSGELFF. The CDR3 nucleotides are TGTGCCAGTAGGGAGGACAGGGCGGATTCCGGGGAGCTGTTTTTT.

On this clonotype itself: A read error is possible here, since a much larger clone lies one base away. This sequence joins TRBV6-2 or TRBV6-3 and TRBJ2-7; 8 bases fit TRBD1. This CDR3 region has 14 residues. Germline-derived CDR1 and CDR2 are MNHEY and SVGEGT. Here the CDR3 DNA reads TGTGCCAGCAGAAGGGACAGGCCATCCTACGTGCAGTACTTC. It specifies CASRRDRPSYVQYF.

CDR3: CASTPYNEQFF. CDR3 nucleotides: TGTGCCAGCACCCCCTACAATGAGCAGTTCTTC. This chain connects TRBV12-3 or TRBV12-4 to TRBJ2-1; D not certain. The CDR3 extends over 11 amino acids. The V gene lost 7 bases and the J gene lost 2 bases, with 3 bases spanning the gap.

This chain uses TRBV6-5 with TRBJ1-5; perhaps TRBD1 as D (6 bases). Germline loops: CDR1 MNHEY, CDR2 SVGAGI. CDR3 length equals 15 residues. V was cut by 0 bases and J by 3 bases, with 9 bases left in between. The CDR3 protein is CASSYSAGANQPQHF. The CDR3 DNA follows: TGTGCCAGCAGTTACTCGGCAGGGGCCAATCAGCCCCAGCATTTT.

The chain uses TRBV9 and TRBJ2-1; D gene ambiguous. Trimming took 2 bases from V and 5 from J, leaving 5 bases between them. This CDR3 is built from 12 residues. Per the germline V gene, CDR1 is SGDLS and CDR2 is YYNGEE. The chain's CDR3 is CASSVSDNEQFF. CDR3 nucleotides: TGTGCCAGCAGCGTCTCGGACAATGAGCAGTTCTTC.

The rearrangement joins TRBV6-1 to TRBJ2-7; TRBD2 matches 9 bases. J was trimmed by 5 bases and V by 10 bases; bases with no gene match: 12. The CDR3 covers 14 residues. Looked up from germline, CDR1 is MNHNS and CDR2 is SASEGT. Written as DNA, the CDR3 is TGTGCCATCCTGACTAGCGGAGGGAGGGACGAGCAGTACTTC. Amino acids: CAILTSGGRDEQYF.

The rearrangement joins TRBV2 to TRBJ2-1; 10 nucleotides agree with TRBD2. After removal of 6 bases from V and 2 bases from J, the junction contained 1 base not matched to a gene. CDR1 and CDR2 from the germline V gene are SNHLY and FYNNEI. This CDR3 region has 14 residues. For the CDR3, the DNA is TGTGCCAGCAGGGGGACTAGCGCCTACAATGAGCAGTTCTTC. This gives the protein CASRGTSAYNEQFF.

The rearrangement links TRBV12-3 or TRBV12-4 to TRBJ2-1; TRBD1 matches 10 bases. The trim removed 5 bases at V and 8 bases at J, leaving 21 bases unmatched. There are 19 residues in the CDR3. The CDR3, as DNA: TGTGCCAGCAGTCCCTGGGACAGGGGACACACTTCCCTTAAGGATGAGCAGTTCTTC. Translated: CASSPWDRGHTSLKDEQFF.